Below, 23 T cell receptor beta chains from the same sample are listed, as sequenced in a study of patients and donors after allogeneic stem cell transplantation. TCRdb called the RT-PCR reads again in MiXCR, with one record for every CDR3 protein. The table shows approximately 24,000 distinct CDR3 sequences, with roughly two fifths occurring only once. The sequencing input was blood, either unsorted or a sorted T cell fraction (not recorded which). Receptors originate from a human donor who was either an allogeneic HSCT recipient or a stem cell or donor lymphocyte infusion donor (not recorded which). It is not recorded whose cells these are; they may come from a transplant donor.

V usage is TRBV5-6 and J usage is TRBJ2-1; TRBD1 might be the D (5 bases). Trimming removed 4 bases at V and 8 bases at J, with 10 bases between. The length of the CDR3 is 12 residues. The germline V gene has CDR1 SGHDT and CDR2 YYEEEE. CDR3 bases: TGTGCCAGCAGCCCCAGGGAACATGAGCAGTTCTTC. This gives the protein CASSPREHEQFF. Variable domain in full (rest from reference TRBV5-6 and TRBJ2-1): DAGVTQSPTHLIKTRGQQVTLRCSPKSGHDTVSWYQQALGQGPQFIFQYYEEEERQRGNFPDRFSGHQFPNYSSELNVNALLLGDSALYLCASSPREHEQFFGPGTRLTVL.

This rearrangement joins TRBV5-1 to TRBJ2-3; 7 nucleotides align to TRBD1. The CDR3 consists of 14 residues. The V gene's germline CDR1 is SGHRS and CDR2 YFSETQ. J gave up 7 bases and V 0 bases, and 5 bases lay outside the gene matches. CDR3 nucleotide sequence: TGCGCCAGCAGCTTGGCACAACAGGGGAATACGCAGTATTTT. Amino acids: CASSLAQQGNTQYF.

The gene calls are TRBV5-1 and TRBJ2-7; TRBD2 matches 15 bases. Germline V gene data show CDR1 as SGHRS and CDR2 as YFSETQ. This CDR3 has 18 amino acids. V was clipped by 3 bases and J by 0 bases; unmatched bases: 7. CDR3: CASSSGTSGRKPSYEQYF. The CDR3 DNA reads as TGCGCCAGCAGCTCAGGGACTAGCGGGAGGAAACCCTCCTACGAGCAGTACTTC. The variable domain in full, completed from reference TRBV5-1 and TRBJ2-7, reads KAGVTQTPRYLIKTRGQQVTLSCSPISGHRSVSWYQQTPGQGLQFLFEYFSETQRNKGNFPGRFSGRQFSNSRSEMNVSTLELGDSALYLCASSSGTSGRKPSYEQYFGPGTRLTVT.

This chain links TRBV20-1 with TRBJ1-2; D uncertain. Germline CDR1 and CDR2: DFQATT and SNEGSKA (reference sequence). V was cut by 1 base and J by 4 bases, with 7 bases left in between. The CDR3 is 12 residues long. CDR3 nucleotides: TGCAGTGCTAGAGGCCCAGGCTATGGCTACACCTTC. Translating gives CSARGPGYGYTF.

This clonotype is labeled as large. The chain combines TRBV3-1 with TRBJ2-2, with 12 bases aligning to TRBD2. V lost 4 bases to trimming and J lost 0 bases; unmatched junction nucleotides: 9. The CDR3 covers 19 residues. The V gene's germline CDR1 is LGHDT and CDR2 YNNKEL (reference sequence). CDR3 DNA: TGTGCCAGCAGCCCAGAAAGACTAGCGGGGGCCACGAACACCGGGGAGCTGTTTTTT. It yields the protein CASSPERLAGATNTGELFF.

In this sample, this clonotype turned up many times. The chain combines TRBV10-3 with TRBJ1-2; no definite D call. Per germline, CDR1 ENHRY and CDR2 SYGVKD. Trimming took 3 bases from V and 2 from J, leaving 4 bases between them. This CDR3 spans 12 amino acids. CDR3 DNA: TGTGCCATCAGTGAATGGAACTATGGCTACACCTTC. Translating it yields CAISEWNYGYTF.

The rearrangement joins TRBV7-6 to TRBJ2-3; D is perhaps TRBD2 (6 bases). CDR3 length equals 15 residues. Germline V gene sequence: CDR1 SGHVS, CDR2 FNYEAQ. V was cut by 5 bases and J by 0 bases, with 12 bases left in between. The CDR3 is CASSDSGSSTDTQYF. CDR3 sequence (DNA): TGTGCCAGCAGCGATAGCGGCTCTAGCACAGATACGCAGTATTTT. Drawing the rest from reference TRBV7-6 and TRBJ2-3, the complete variable domain is GAGVSQSPRYKVTKRGQDVALRCDPISGHVSLYWYRQALGQGPEFLTYFNYEAQQDKSGLPNDRFSAERPEGSISTLTIQRTEQRDSAMYRCASSDSGSSTDTQYFGPGTRLTVL.

The chain combines TRBV12-3 or TRBV12-4 with TRBJ1-5, with 7 bases lining up with TRBD1. This CDR3 has 18 amino acids. With V trimmed by 6 bases and J by 4 bases, 18 bases remained unmatched. The CDR3 spells CASRRGQKNIVGNQPQHF. The CDR3 region has the DNA TGTGCCAGCAGGCGGGGACAGAAGAATATAGTGGGGAATCAGCCCCAGCATTTT.

The CDR3 is CASSPWAYEQYF. CDR3 nucleotide sequence: TGTGCCAGCTCACCATGGGCTTACGAGCAGTACTTC. This chain connects TRBV18 to TRBJ2-7; D unresolved. The CDR3 runs to 12 residues. In germline, CDR1 is KGHSH, CDR2 LQKENI. Trimming shortened V by 2 bases and J by 4 bases, and 6 bases separated the two germline ends.

The J gene is TRBJ2-7, the V gene TRBV28, with D possibly being TRBD2 (6 bases). With 1 base removed from V and 3 bases from J, the gap between germline ends came to 7 bases. The CDR3 is 13 residues long. Germline V gene data show CDR1 as MDHEN and CDR2 as SYDVKM. For the CDR3, the DNA is TGTGCCAGCAGTTTATTGGGGGGCTACGAGCAGTACTTC. This translates into CASSLLGGYEQYF.

The DNA for the CDR3 is TGTGCCAGCAGCGGCGGGAGATCCCCCTACAATGAGCAGTTCTTC. Protein sequence: CASSGGRSPYNEQFF. The rearrangement links TRBV27 to TRBJ2-1, with 7 bases matching TRBD2. CDR1 MNHEY and CDR2 SMNVEV come from the germline V gene (reference sequence). Losses at the gene ends were 6 bases for V and 2 bases for J; bases not matched to a gene: 7. This CDR3 is 15 amino acids long.

The chain employs TRBV4-1 and TRBJ2-7, with 13 bases lining up with TRBD2. The CDR3 covers 16 residues. Looked up from germline, CDR1 is MGHRA and CDR2 is YSYEKL. After removal of 5 bases from V and 2 bases from J, the junction contained 6 bases not matched to a gene. CDR3 DNA sequence: TGCGCCAGCAGCTTCAGCACTAGCGGGGGGGCCTACGAGCAGTACTTC. It specifies CASSFSTSGGAYEQYF.

This clonotype was seen a handful of times. The chain uses TRBV18 and TRBJ1-2; D is unclear. The length of the CDR3 is 13 residues. Germline V gene data show CDR1 as KGHSH and CDR2 as LQKENI. Trimming took off 3 bases at V and 2 bases at J, with 7 bases between the two ends. The CDR3 sequence is CASSPARNYGYTF. In DNA, the CDR3 is TGTGCCAGCTCACCGGCTCGGAACTATGGCTACACCTTC.

The genes are TRBV2 and TRBJ1-3, with D unresolved. CDR1 and CDR2 from the germline V gene are SNHLY and FYNNEI. V lost 6 bases and J lost 4, with 13 bases in between. This CDR3 has 14 amino acids. The CDR3 DNA reads as TGTGCCAGCAGAAAGGGAACGGTCGGAAACACCATATATTTT. It is translated as CASRKGTVGNTIYF.

This clonotype was picked up a small number of times. This rearrangement joins TRBV12-3 or TRBV12-4 to TRBJ1-2; weak D call: TRBD1 (5 bases). The CDR3 runs to 13 residues. V was trimmed by 6 bases and J by 1 base, leaving 9 bases between them. The CDR3: CASSPGSNYGYTF. The CDR3 DNA follows: TGTGCCAGCAGCCCAGGGAGTAACTATGGCTACACCTTC.

V usage is TRBV5-1 and J usage is TRBJ2-1; maybe TRBD1 (5 bases). With 0 bases removed from V and 0 bases from J, the gap between germline ends came to 7 bases. CDR1 and CDR2 (germline): SGHRS, YFSETQ. The CDR3 is 15 amino acids. CDR3 sequence (DNA): TGCGCCAGCAGCTTGGACAGGAGCTCCTACAATGAGCAGTTCTTC. This translates into CASSLDRSSYNEQFF.

V is TRBV5-1 and J is TRBJ2-5; the match to TRBD1 covers 7 bases. The CDR3 has 15 residues. Germline CDR1 SGHRS, CDR2 YFSETQ. V shed 0 bases and J 3 bases; nucleotides not matched to a gene: 5. The CDR3 loop is CASSLVPGQKETQYF. CDR3 DNA: TGCGCCAGCAGCTTGGTCCCGGGACAGAAAGAGACCCAGTACTTC.

V is TRBV5-1 and J is TRBJ1-1, with 8 bases identical to TRBD1. Trimming at V came to 4 bases and at J to 4 bases, leaving 3 bases not matched to a gene. From germline, CDR1 is SGHRS and CDR2 YFSETQ. This CDR3 is built from 13 residues. The CDR3 loop reads CASSVQGATEAFF. The CDR3 DNA is TGCGCCAGCAGCGTTCAGGGGGCCACTGAAGCTTTCTTT.

The rearrangement links TRBV5-1 to TRBJ1-4; D is undetermined. Germline V CDR1 and CDR2: SGHRS, YFSETQ. V dropped 5 bases and J dropped 5 bases, with 10 bases sitting between them. This CDR3 is built from 13 residues. CDR3: CASSESANEKLFF. CDR3 in DNA: TGCGCCAGCAGTGAGTCTGCGAATGAAAAACTGTTTTTT.

The genes are TRBV2 and TRBJ1-1; a weak D match, TRBD1 (6 bases). In germline, CDR1 is SNHLY, CDR2 FYNNEI. CDR3 length equals 14 residues. The V end lost 6 bases, the J end lost 3 bases, and 14 bases lay between the germline ends. The CDR3 coding sequence is TGTGCCAGCAGCGAACAGGGTGGTGACACTGAAGCTTTCTTT. This encodes CASSEQGGDTEAFF.

This rearrangement joins TRBV12-3 or TRBV12-4 to TRBJ1-5; D possibly corresponds to TRBD1 (6 bases). The CDR3 is 14 amino acids. V was shortened by 6 bases and J by 4 bases, with 13 bases between the two germline ends. The CDR3 spells CASSSRDTNQPQHF. The CDR3 DNA is TGTGCCAGCAGCTCCCGGGACACTAATCAGCCCCAGCATTTT.

The genes are TRBV20-1 and TRBJ2-1; TRBD2 matches 12 bases. V shed 4 bases and J 6 bases; nucleotides not matched to a gene: 7. This CDR3 has 15 amino acids. CDR1 and CDR2 (germline): DFQATT, SNEGSKA (reference sequence). The CDR3 spells CSATKTSGGLNEQFF. The DNA for the CDR3 is TGCAGTGCTACCAAGACTAGCGGGGGCCTCAATGAGCAGTTCTTC.

This chain joins TRBV3-1 and TRBJ2-2; the D is unclear. This CDR3 is built from 12 residues. Germline assignment: CDR1 LGHDT and CDR2 YNNKEL (reference sequence). The V and J ends lost 4 bases and 7 bases respectively, with 7 bases between them. The CDR3 is CASSREIGELFF. The CDR3, as DNA: TGTGCCAGCAGCCGAGAGATCGGGGAGCTGTTTTTT.